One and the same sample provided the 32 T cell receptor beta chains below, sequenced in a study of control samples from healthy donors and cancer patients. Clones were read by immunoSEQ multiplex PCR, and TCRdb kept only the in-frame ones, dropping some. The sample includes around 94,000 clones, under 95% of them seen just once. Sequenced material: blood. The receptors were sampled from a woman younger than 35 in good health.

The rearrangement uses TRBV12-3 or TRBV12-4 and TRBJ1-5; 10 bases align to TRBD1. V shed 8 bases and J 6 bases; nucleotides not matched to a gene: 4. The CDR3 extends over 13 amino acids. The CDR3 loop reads CASGTGAIQPQHF. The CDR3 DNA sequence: TGTGCCAGCGGGACAGGGGCGATTCAGCCCCAGCATTTT.

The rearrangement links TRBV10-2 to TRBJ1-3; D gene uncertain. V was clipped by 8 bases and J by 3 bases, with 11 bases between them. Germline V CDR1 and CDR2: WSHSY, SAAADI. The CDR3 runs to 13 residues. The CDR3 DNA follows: TGCGCCAGCGGGTTTTCACTTGGAAACACCATATATTTT. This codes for CASGFSLGNTIYF.

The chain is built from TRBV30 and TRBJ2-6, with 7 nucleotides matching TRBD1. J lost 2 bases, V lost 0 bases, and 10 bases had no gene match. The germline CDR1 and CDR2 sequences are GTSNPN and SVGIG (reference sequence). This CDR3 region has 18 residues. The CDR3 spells CAWSVPSGGSAGANVLTF. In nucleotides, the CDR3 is TGTGCCTGGAGTGTACCTTCAGGGGGATCGGCTGGGGCCAACGTCCTGACTTTC.

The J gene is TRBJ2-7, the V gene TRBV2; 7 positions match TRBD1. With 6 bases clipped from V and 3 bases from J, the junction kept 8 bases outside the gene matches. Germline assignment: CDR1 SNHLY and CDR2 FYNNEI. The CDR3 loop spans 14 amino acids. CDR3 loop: CASRDPGQFYEQYF. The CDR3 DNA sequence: TGTGCCAGCAGGGACCCGGGACAGTTCTACGAGCAGTACTTC.

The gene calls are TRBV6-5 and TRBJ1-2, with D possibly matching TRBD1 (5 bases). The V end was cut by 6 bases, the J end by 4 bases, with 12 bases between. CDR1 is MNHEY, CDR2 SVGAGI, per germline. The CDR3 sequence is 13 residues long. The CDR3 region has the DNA TGTGCCAGCAGCCAACAGGAACCCTATGGCTACACCTTC. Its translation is CASSQQEPYGYTF.

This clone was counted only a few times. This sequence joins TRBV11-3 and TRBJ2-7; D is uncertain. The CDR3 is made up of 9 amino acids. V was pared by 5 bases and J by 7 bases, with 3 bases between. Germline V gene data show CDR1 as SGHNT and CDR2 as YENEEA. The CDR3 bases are TGTGCCAGCAGCCGAGAGCAGTACTTC. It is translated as CASSREQYF.

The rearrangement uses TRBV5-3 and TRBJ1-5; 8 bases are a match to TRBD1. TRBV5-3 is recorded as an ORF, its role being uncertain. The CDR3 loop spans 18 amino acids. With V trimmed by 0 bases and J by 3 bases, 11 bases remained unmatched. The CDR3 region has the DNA TGTGCCAGAAGCTTGGGCCGGACAGGGAGCAGGTCCAATCAGCCCCAGCATTTT. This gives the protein CARSLGRTGSRSNQPQHF.

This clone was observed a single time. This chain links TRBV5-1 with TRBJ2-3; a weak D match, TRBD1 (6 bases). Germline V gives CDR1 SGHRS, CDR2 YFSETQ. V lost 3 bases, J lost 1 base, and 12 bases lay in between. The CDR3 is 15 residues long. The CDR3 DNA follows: TGCGCCAGCAGCTGGACAGCTTTCGGCACAGATACGCAGTATTTT. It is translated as CASSWTAFGTDTQYF.

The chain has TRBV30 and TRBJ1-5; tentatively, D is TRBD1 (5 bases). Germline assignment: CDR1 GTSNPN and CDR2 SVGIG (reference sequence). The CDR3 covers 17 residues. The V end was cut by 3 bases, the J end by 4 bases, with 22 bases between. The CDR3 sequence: CAWSDQGPLGPNQPQHF. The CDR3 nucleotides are TGTGCCTGGAGCGACCAGGGTCCTTTAGGTCCAAATCAGCCCCAGCATTTT.

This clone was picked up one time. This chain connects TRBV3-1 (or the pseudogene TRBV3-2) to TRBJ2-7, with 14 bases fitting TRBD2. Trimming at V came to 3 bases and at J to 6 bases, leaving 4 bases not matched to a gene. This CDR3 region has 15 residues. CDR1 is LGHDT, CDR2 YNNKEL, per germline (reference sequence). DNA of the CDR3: TGTGCCAGCAGCCAGACTAGCGGGGGGGCGGGCGAGCAGTACTTC. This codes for CASSQTSGGAGEQYF.

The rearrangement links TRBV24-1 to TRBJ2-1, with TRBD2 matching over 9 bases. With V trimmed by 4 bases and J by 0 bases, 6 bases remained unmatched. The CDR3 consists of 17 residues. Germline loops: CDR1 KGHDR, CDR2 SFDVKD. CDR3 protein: CATSDQSGRSSYNEQFF. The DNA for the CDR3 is TGTGCCACCAGTGACCAAAGCGGGAGGAGCTCCTACAATGAGCAGTTCTTC.

CDR3 residues: CASSYRGGGNTIYF. The DNA of the CDR3 is TGTGCCAGCAGTTACAGGGGGGGAGGAAACACCATATATTTT. The chain employs TRBV6-6 and TRBJ1-3; TRBD1 might be the D (6 bases). With 2 bases removed from V and 4 bases from J, the gap between germline ends came to 9 bases. The germline V gene encodes CDR1 MNHNY and CDR2 SVGAGI (reference sequence). The CDR3 is 14 amino acids.

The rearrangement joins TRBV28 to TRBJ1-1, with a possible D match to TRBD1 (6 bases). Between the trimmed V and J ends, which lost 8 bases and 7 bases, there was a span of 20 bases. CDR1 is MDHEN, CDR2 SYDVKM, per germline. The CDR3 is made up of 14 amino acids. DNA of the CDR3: TGTGCCAGCGGGCTTGCGGGGGCTGAAGGTGAAGCTTTCTTT. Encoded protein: CASGLAGAEGEAFF.

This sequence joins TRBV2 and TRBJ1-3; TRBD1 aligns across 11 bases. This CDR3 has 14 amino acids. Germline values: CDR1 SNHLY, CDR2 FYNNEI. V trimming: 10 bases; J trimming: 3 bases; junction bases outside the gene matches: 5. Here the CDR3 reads CANQDRGHGNTIYF. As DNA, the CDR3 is TGTGCCAATCAGGACAGGGGGCATGGAAACACCATATATTTT.

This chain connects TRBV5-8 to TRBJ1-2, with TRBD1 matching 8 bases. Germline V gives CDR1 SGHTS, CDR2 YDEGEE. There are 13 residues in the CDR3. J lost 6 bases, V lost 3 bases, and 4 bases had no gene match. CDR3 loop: CASSWTGLNGYTF. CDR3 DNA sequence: TGTGCCAGCAGCTGGACAGGGTTGAATGGCTACACCTTC.

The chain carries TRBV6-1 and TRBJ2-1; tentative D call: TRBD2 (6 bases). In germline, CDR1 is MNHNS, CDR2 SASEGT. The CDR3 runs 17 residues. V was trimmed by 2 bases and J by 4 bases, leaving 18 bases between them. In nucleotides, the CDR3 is TGTGCCAGCAGTGAAACTAGCCGGGCCTACCTTTACAATGAGCAGTTCTTC. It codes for CASSETSRAYLYNEQFF.

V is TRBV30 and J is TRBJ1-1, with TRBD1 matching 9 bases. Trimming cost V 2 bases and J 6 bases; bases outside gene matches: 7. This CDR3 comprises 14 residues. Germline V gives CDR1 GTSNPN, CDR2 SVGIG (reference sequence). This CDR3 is CAWSPGQGVAEAFF. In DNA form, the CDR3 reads TGTGCCTGGAGTCCGGGACAGGGCGTCGCTGAAGCTTTCTTT.

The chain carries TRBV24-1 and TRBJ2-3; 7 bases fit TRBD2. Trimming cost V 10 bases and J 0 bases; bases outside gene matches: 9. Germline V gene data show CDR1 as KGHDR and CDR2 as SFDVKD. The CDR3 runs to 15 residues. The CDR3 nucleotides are TGTGCCACTTCCTCCGGTAGCGGGAGCACAGATACGCAGTATTTT. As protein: CATSSGSGSTDTQYF.

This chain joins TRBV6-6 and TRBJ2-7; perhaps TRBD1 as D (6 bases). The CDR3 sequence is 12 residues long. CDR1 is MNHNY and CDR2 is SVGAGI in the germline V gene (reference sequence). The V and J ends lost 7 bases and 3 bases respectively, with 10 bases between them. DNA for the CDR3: TGTGCCAGCACTGAACAGGGCTACGAGCAGTACTTC. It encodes CASTEQGYEQYF.

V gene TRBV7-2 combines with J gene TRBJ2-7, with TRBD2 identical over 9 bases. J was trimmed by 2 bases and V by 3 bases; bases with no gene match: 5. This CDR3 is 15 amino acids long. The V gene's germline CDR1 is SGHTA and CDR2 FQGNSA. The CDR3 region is CASSLTRGGAYEQYF. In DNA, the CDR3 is TGTGCCAGCAGCTTGACGCGCGGGGGGGCCTACGAGCAGTACTTC.

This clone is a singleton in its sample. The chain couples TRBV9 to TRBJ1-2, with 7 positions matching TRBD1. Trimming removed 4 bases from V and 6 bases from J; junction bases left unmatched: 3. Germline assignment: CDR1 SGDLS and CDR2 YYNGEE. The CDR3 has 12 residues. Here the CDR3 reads CASSRQGNGYTF. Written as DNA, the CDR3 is TGTGCCAGCAGCCGACAGGGAAATGGCTACACCTTC.

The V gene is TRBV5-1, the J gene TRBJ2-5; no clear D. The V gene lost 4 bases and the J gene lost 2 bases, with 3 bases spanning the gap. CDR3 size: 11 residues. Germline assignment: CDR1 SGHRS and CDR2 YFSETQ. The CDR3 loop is CASSQQETQYF. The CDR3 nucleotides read TGCGCCAGCAGCCAACAAGAGACCCAGTACTTC.

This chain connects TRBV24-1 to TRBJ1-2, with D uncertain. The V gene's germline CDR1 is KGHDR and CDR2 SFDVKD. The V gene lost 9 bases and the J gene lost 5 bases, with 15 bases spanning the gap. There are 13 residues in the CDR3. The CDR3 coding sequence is TGTGCCACCTCGGGCGGGCCTGAGTATGGCTACACCTTC. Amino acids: CATSGGPEYGYTF.

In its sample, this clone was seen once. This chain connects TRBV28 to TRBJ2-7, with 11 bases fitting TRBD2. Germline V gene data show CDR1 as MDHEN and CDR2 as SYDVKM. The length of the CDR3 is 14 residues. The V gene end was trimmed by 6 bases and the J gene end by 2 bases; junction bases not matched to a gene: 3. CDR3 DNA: TGTGCCAGCAGGCTAGCGGGAGGACCCTACGAGCAGTACTTC. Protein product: CASRLAGGPYEQYF. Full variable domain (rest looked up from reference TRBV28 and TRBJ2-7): DVKVTQSSRYLVKRTGEKVFLECVQDMDHENMFWYRQDPGLGLRLIYFSYDVKMKEKGDIPEGYSVSREKKERFSLILESASTNQTSMYLCASRLAGGPYEQYFGPGTRLTVT.

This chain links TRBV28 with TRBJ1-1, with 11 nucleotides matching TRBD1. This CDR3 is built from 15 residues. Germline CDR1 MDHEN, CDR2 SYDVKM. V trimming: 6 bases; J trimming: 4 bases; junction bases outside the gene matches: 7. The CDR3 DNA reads TGTGCCAGCAGACGAACCGGGACAGGGGGCACTGAAGCTTTCTTT. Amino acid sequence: CASRRTGTGGTEAFF.

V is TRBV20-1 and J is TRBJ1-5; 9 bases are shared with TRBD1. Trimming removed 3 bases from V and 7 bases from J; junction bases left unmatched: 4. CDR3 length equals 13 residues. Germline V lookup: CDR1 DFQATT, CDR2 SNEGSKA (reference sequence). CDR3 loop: CSASRTGVQPQHF. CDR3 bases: TGCAGTGCTAGTCGGACAGGGGTACAGCCCCAGCATTTT.

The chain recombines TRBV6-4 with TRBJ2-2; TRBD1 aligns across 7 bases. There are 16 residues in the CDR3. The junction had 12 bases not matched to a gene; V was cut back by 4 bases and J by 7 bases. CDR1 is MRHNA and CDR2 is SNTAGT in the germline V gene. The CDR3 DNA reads TGTGCCAGCAGTGTCGACGACAGGGTCCGCGGCGGGGAGCTGTTTTTT. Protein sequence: CASSVDDRVRGGELFF.

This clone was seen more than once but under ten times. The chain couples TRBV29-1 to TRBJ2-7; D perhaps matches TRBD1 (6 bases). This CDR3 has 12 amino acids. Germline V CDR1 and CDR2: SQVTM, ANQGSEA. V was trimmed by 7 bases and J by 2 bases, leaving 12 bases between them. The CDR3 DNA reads TGCAGCGGGATGACAGGTACCTACGAGCAGTACTTC. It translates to CSGMTGTYEQYF.

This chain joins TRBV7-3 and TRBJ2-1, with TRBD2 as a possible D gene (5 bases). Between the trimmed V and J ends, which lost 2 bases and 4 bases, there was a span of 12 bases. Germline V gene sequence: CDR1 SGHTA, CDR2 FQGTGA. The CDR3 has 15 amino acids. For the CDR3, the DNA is TGTGCCAGCAGCTTAGGGCTAGCTTTGTACAATGAGCAGTTCTTC. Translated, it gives CASSLGLALYNEQFF. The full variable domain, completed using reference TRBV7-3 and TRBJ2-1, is GAGVSQTPSNKVTEKGKYVELRCDPISGHTALYWYRQSLGQGPEFLIYFQGTGAADDSGLPNDRFFAVRPEGSVSTLKIQRTERGDSAVYLCASSLGLALYNEQFFGPGTRLTVL.

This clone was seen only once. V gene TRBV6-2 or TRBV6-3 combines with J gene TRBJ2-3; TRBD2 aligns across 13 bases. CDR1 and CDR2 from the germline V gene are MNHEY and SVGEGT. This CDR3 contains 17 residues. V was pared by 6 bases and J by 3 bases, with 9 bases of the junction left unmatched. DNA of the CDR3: TGTGCCAGCAGCCCGATGCCACTAGCGGGAGGGACAGATACGCAGTATTTT. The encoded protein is CASSPMPLAGGTDTQYF.

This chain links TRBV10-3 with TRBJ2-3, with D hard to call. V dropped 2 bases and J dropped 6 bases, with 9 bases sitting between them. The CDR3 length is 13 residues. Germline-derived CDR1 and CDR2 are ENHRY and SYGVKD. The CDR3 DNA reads TGTGCCATCAGTGAGGACCCTGTGGATACGCAGTATTTT. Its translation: CAISEDPVDTQYF.

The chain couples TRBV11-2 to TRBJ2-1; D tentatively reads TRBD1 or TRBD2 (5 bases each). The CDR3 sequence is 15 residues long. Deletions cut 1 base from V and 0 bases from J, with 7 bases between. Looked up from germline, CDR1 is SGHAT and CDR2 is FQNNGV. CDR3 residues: CASSLAGTSYNEQFF. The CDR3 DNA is TGTGCCAGCAGCTTAGCAGGGACCTCCTACAATGAGCAGTTCTTC.